The TCR beta chain under discussion was sequenced for a study of control samples from healthy donors and cancer patients. This table comes from immunoSEQ multiplex PCR, and its TCRdb copy is limited to in-frame clones, with some not included. There are some 130,000 clones in the sample; about nine tenths occur only once, and roughly 2.1% lies in the top ten. Germline-derived CDR1 and CDR2 are MGHDK and SYGVNS. Between the trimmed V and J ends, which lost 8 bases and 5 bases, there was a span of 10 bases. The CDR3 extends over 13 amino acids. The specimen was blood. The receptor's source is a woman between 50 and 59 years old in good health. V gene TRBV25-1 combines with J gene TRBJ1-6, with a possible D match to TRBD1 (5 bases). The CDR3 sequence is CASRGGDNSPLHF. In nucleotides, the CDR3 is TGTGCCAGCCGGGGAGGGGATAATTCACCCCTCCACTTT.